Described below is a single T cell receptor beta chain sequence and its context. The antigen is unknown. The entry originates in a study of T cells in Graves' hyperthyroidism and ophthalmopathy. Study findings and constraints: Ophthalmopathy was separated from stable hyperthyroidism by a 13 V-J model.

There are 13 residues in the CDR3. Germline values: CDR1 DFQATT, CDR2 SNEGSKA (reference sequence). The V gene lost 3 bases and the J gene lost 4 bases, with 13 bases spanning the gap. Subjects with ophthalmopathy showed a Clinical Activity Score no lower than 3, a NOSPECS grade no lower than 4, and a duration shorter than 3 months. Criteria for exclusion of patients were uncontrolled infection, other autoimmune disease, pregnancy or lactation. What was amplified from RNA transcripts were TCR beta CDR3 regions. The HTBI primer set drove a first-round RT-PCR of the TCR CDR3. TCRdb itself ran the multiplex PCR reads through MiXCR, one entry per CDR3 protein. The data hold about 600,000 distinct CDR3 sequences, with around 15% observed a single time.

This clonotype originated in a woman in her forties with Graves' ophthalmopathy. The chain employs TRBV20-1 and TRBJ2-7; D possibly corresponds to TRBD2 (6 bases). Sequencing was performed on blood. CDR3 region: CSASGPGRYEQYF. In DNA, the CDR3 is TGCAGTGCTAGCGGACCAGGGAGGTACGAGCAGTACTTC.